This TCR beta chain was obtained from a study of radiation and T cells in renal cell carcinoma. This CDR3 is built from 15 residues. Germline loops: CDR1 LNHDA, CDR2 SQIVND (reference sequence). The trim removed 5 bases at V and 5 bases at J, leaving 10 bases unmatched. TCRdb keeps only in-frame clones here, not all; method: immunoSEQ multiplex PCR. This sample has around 130,000 clones, with 81% found just once. As for time point: blood 2 weeks post-SBRT. Treatment: 15 Gy SBRT to primary tumor, nephrectomy 4 weeks later. This specimen was blood, taken from a patient whose treatment included radiotherapy and nephrectomy. The sequence derives from a woman in her fifties or sixties with renal cell carcinoma. The chain is built from TRBV19 and TRBJ2-7; 9 bases are a match to TRBD1. CDR3 residues: CASSFRDRVKNEQYF. In DNA, the CDR3 is TGTGCCAGTAGTTTCCGGGACAGGGTAAAAAACGAGCAGTACTTC.